This TCR beta chain was documented in a study of shared clonotypes between healthy human individuals. Study observations and caveats: Relative to their counterparts shared across all four donors, non-shared clonotypes exhibited diminished generation probabilities. Larger estimated richness was generally seen in naive subsets than in memory subsets. Rarefaction demonstrated incomplete sorted-subset sequencing despite large depth.

The trim removed 6 bases at V and 7 bases at J, leaving 10 bases unmatched. Germline assignment: CDR1 MDHEN and CDR2 SYDVKM. CDR3 length: 14 residues. Assay: immunoSEQ multiplex PCR; the TCRdb copy retains only in-frame clones and omits some. This repertoire shows some 380,000 clones, 96% found once; its top ten account for more than 0.3%. For this clone: The antigen is not known.

This chain joins TRBV28 and TRBJ2-5; 8 bases align to TRBD1. The sequencing sample was made of memory CD8+ T cells sorted from blood. Subset specified: CD45RO+ cells pooled with CCR7-negative TemRA cells. This receptor was identified in a man between 25 and 39 years old in good health. Written as DNA, the CDR3 is TGTGCCAGCAGGTCAGGGGGCGTAAGGGGGACCCAGTACTTC. Amino acid sequence: CASRSGGVRGTQYF.